This T cell receptor (beta chain) comes out of a study of regulatory T cells in long-lasting Graves disease. Stated time point: persistent/refractory GD, antithyroid drugs over 5 years with positive TRAb. The authors made the TCR library using RNA they extracted from PBMCs. The CDR3 is made up of 15 amino acids. Trimming removed 4 bases at V and 2 bases at J, with 14 bases between. CDR1 and CDR2 (germline): SGHAT, FQNNGV. This clonotype was detected ten times or more. Both iRepertoire HTBI primers and Arm-PCR of CDR3 regions were used to build the TCR beta libraries. Under the authors' procedure: The samples yielded 55 to 75 TRBV and approximately 15 TRBJ segments. TCRdb redid the calling of the multiplex PCR reads with MiXCR, one entry per CDR3 protein. In this record, the V and J calls reflect TCRdb's handling and not the investigators' own analysis. The table lists 700,000 or so distinct CDR3 sequences, about 30% of them singletons.

This sample comprised peripheral blood mononuclear cells (PBMCs), obtained when the disease was refractory, from a patient treated with antithyroid drugs. This clonotype was sampled from a female donor with Graves disease. The chain couples TRBV11-2 to TRBJ1-2; possible D gene TRBD1, 6 bases. As DNA, the CDR3 is TGTGCCAGCAGCTCATACAGGGAAAGGAACTATGGCTACACCTTC. Its translation: CASSSYRERNYGYTF.